This T cell receptor (beta chain) came from a study of T cell responses to AZD1222 COVID-19 vaccine. Whole-study context: Second doses at about 4 or about 12 weeks were pooled.

Per germline, CDR1 SGHNT and CDR2 YENEEA. Unmatched junction bases numbered 10, after V lost 3 bases and J lost 3 bases. CDR3 length equals 17 residues. In the case of this clone: Its target is unknown.

General study points: With two AZD1222 doses given, Spike-specific TCR breadth and depth both rose. Just a handful of AZD1222 recipients were seropositive at baseline.

Libraries were prepared by immunoSEQ multiplex PCR; TCRdb keeps only in-frame clonotypes and omits some of them. This sample carries some 150,000 clones, over 85% of them seen once, and the ten largest clones take approximately 17%. Here the sequenced sample was peripheral blood, taken on day 0 of AZD1222 vaccination. The receptor was derived from an adult in good health. V gene TRBV11-3 combines with J gene TRBJ2-1; 8 bases align to TRBD1. CDR3 sequence: CASSLYGTGSVYNEQFF. Here the CDR3 DNA reads TGTGCCAGCAGCTTGTACGGGACAGGAAGCGTCTACAATGAGCAGTTCTTC.